Detailed here is one T cell receptor beta chain. What it binds is not known. V dropped 3 bases and J dropped 1 base, with 19 bases sitting between them. Germline loops: CDR1 SQVTM, CDR2 ANQGSEA. The CDR3 is 17 residues long. One entry per CDR3 protein results from TCRdb running MiXCR on the RT-PCR reads. The table lists around 790,000 distinct CDR3 sequences, around 20% of them singletons. The data stem from a study of response to subunit inactivated influenza vaccine. Study findings and constraints: That few new T cells are recruited by each seasonal influenza vaccination was the authors' suggestion.

The chain is built from TRBV29-1 and TRBJ2-1; D call uncertain. This sequence originates from a man aged 50 to 59 who received an inactivated influenza vaccine. Sample: PBMCs from blood, taken 5 to 6 days after vaccination. CDR3 DNA: TGCAGCGTTGAGCCCTTATCCAGCCAGACATCCTACAATGAGCAGTTCTTC. This sequence encodes CSVEPLSSQTSYNEQFF.